One and the same sample provided the 25 T cell receptor beta chains below, sequenced in a study of beta chain features in type 1 diabetes. Every isolated RNA sample was fully reverse transcribed, so sequencing captured expressed TCRB transcripts. The data were produced by immunoSEQ multiplex PCR, yet TCRdb's version contains in-frame clones alone and is incomplete. The table has 600,000 or so clones, about 14% seen once. Their target antigens are unknown. Study-wide findings and caveats: All four CD4+ subsets of Type 1 diabetes patients contained TCRB CDR3s that were moderately but significantly shorter.

The source material was naive CD4+ T cells from blood. These receptors all come from a man aged 18-30 years with type 1 diabetes.

This clone has more than one count but fewer than ten. This chain joins TRBV19 and TRBJ2-2; D is uncertain. V dropped 5 bases and J dropped 3 bases, with 10 bases sitting between them. Germline CDR1 and CDR2: LNHDA and SQIVND (reference sequence). The CDR3 consists of 14 residues. The CDR3 DNA reads TGTGCCAGTAGTTTCTTACGGGACACCGGGGAGCTGTTTTTT. Its protein product is CASSFLRDTGELFF.

This clone was observed a few times. The chain is built from TRBV6-6 and TRBJ1-5; D gene ambiguous. Germline V gene data show CDR1 as MNHNY and CDR2 as SVGAGI (reference sequence). The CDR3 has 15 amino acids. The V end lost 5 bases, the J end lost 0 bases, and 11 bases lay between the germline ends. CDR3: CASSIRDYSNQPQHF. The CDR3 DNA follows: TGTGCCAGCAGTATAAGGGATTATAGCAATCAGCCCCAGCATTTT.

In its sample, this clone was seen a few times. V gene TRBV18 combines with J gene TRBJ2-6, with D tentatively TRBD1 (5 bases). The CDR3 has 16 residues. The germline V and J ends were trimmed by 1 base and 2 bases, with 9 bases remaining between them. CDR1 KGHSH and CDR2 LQKENI come from the germline V gene. The CDR3 DNA reads TGTGCCAGCTCACCACGGGGCCCCCCTGGGGCCAACGTCCTGACTTTC. Amino acid sequence: CASSPRGPPGANVLTF.

V is TRBV2 and J is TRBJ2-7; D unclear. The CDR3 covers 11 residues. Germline lookup yields CDR1 SNHLY and CDR2 FYNNEI. V was clipped by 6 bases and J by 3 bases, with 6 bases between them. The CDR3 nucleotides read TGTGCCAGCAGGGCCTTCTACGAGCAGTACTTC. The encoded protein is CASRAFYEQYF.

The CDR3 region has the DNA TGTGCCAGCAGTTCATATGGTCAAGAGACCCAGTACTTC. This codes for CASSSYGQETQYF. The rearrangement uses TRBV25-1 and TRBJ2-7; D gene ambiguous. The J call is doubtful: the DNA matches TRBJ2-5 better. Germline V gene data show CDR1 as MGHDK and CDR2 as SYGVNS. The CDR3 spans 13 residues.

The chain uses TRBV9 and TRBJ2-3; TRBD2 might be the D (6 bases). CDR3 length: 16 residues. V lost 0 bases and J 1 base, leaving 12 bases between the germline ends. The V gene's germline CDR1 is SGDLS and CDR2 YYNGEE. In DNA form, the CDR3 reads TGTGCCAGCAGCGTAGGAAGGGCTAGCGGCACAGATACGCAGTATTTT. It translates to CASSVGRASGTDTQYF.

This clone turned up a few times. The gene calls are TRBV2 and TRBJ2-2; TRBD1 aligns across 8 bases. Per the germline V gene, CDR1 is SNHLY and CDR2 is FYNNEI. The CDR3 extends over 12 amino acids. J was trimmed by 10 bases and V by 4 bases; bases with no gene match: 2. CDR3 coding DNA: TGTGCCAGCAGTGGACAGGGGCAGGAGCTGTTTTTT. This codes for CASSGQGQELFF.

With respect to this clone: Other nucleotide sequences from this sample produce the same CDR3. This chain links TRBV27 with TRBJ1-2; 8 positions agree with TRBD1. The CDR3 sequence is 13 residues long. Losses at the gene ends were 6 bases for V and 4 bases for J; bases not matched to a gene: 4. Germline lookup yields CDR1 MNHEY and CDR2 SMNVEV (reference sequence). CDR3 nucleotides: TGTGCCAGCAGCCTTGACAGGGGCTATGGCTACACCTTC. The encoded protein is CASSLDRGYGYTF.

The rearrangement links TRBV5-1 to TRBJ2-7, with D possibly matching TRBD1 (5 bases). This CDR3 contains 14 residues. V lost 3 bases and J 1 base, leaving 11 bases between the germline ends. The germline V gene has CDR1 SGHRS and CDR2 YFSETQ. The CDR3 reads CASSSRAGSYEQYF. CDR3 coding DNA: TGCGCCAGCAGCTCAAGGGCAGGGTCCTACGAGCAGTACTTC.

This clone was counted a few times. The chain employs TRBV30 and TRBJ2-7; weak D call: TRBD2 (5 bases). CDR1 GTSNPN and CDR2 SVGIG come from the germline V gene (reference sequence). Trimming pared 4 bases from V and 7 bases from J, leaving 20 bases between. The length of the CDR3 is 14 residues. The CDR3 sequence is CAWIKREGTWEQYF. Here the CDR3 DNA reads TGTGCCTGGATAAAGCGAGAGGGAACCTGGGAGCAGTACTTC.

In this sample, this clone turned up a few times. The chain uses TRBV7-9 and TRBJ1-2, with D perhaps TRBD1 (6 bases). Germline assignment: CDR1 SEHNR and CDR2 FQNEAQ (reference sequence). The CDR3 totals 14 residues. The V and J ends lost 7 bases and 5 bases respectively, with 17 bases between them. CDR3 DNA sequence: TGTGCCAGCACCTCTACGGGAGGGGGTTATGGCTACACCTTC. It encodes CASTSTGGGYGYTF.

This clone was seen more than once but under ten times. The chain carries TRBV5-1 and TRBJ2-2; tentative D call: TRBD2 (6 bases). There are 17 residues in the CDR3. The V end lost 4 bases, the J end lost 0 bases, and 16 bases lay between the germline ends. Germline CDR1 SGHRS, CDR2 YFSETQ. Written as DNA, the CDR3 is TGCGCCAGCAGCCCACTCTCCGGGACTTCGAACACCGGGGAGCTGTTTTTT. Its protein product is CASSPLSGTSNTGELFF.

This chain links TRBV6-1 with TRBJ2-3, with D hard to call. Germline V lookup: CDR1 MNHNS, CDR2 SASEGT. The CDR3 contains 15 residues. Trimming took off 1 base at V and 4 bases at J, with 12 bases between the two ends. DNA for the CDR3: TGTGCCAGCAGTGAAGGCTTAGTTGGTGCAGATACGCAGTATTTT. It yields the protein CASSEGLVGADTQYF.

This clone was found a few times. J is TRBJ1-2 and V is TRBV5-6, with D possibly matching TRBD1 (6 bases). CDR3 length equals 13 residues. Trimming shortened V by 1 base and J by 8 bases, and 12 bases separated the two germline ends. CDR1 is SGHDT and CDR2 is YYEEEE in the germline V gene. DNA for the CDR3: TGTGCCAGCAGCTTGAACAGGGAACGAGGCTACACCTTC. Its protein is CASSLNRERGYTF. Looking up the rest from reference TRBV5-6 and TRBJ1-2 gives the full variable domain: DAGVTQSPTHLIKTRGQQVTLRCSPKSGHDTVSWYQQALGQGPQFIFQYYEEEERQRGNFPDRFSGHQFPNYSSELNVNALLLGDSALYLCASSLNRERGYTFGSGTRLTVV.

The chain links TRBV2 to TRBJ2-1, with D perhaps assigned TRBD1 or TRBD2 (5 bases each). The germline V and J ends were trimmed by 8 bases and 4 bases, with 12 bases remaining between them. There are 13 residues in the CDR3. The germline gives CDR1 SNHLY, CDR2 FYNNEI. This chain's CDR3 is CASPGTFYNEQFF. CDR3 DNA: TGTGCCAGCCCCGGGACGTTTTACAATGAGCAGTTCTTC. Full variable domain (remainder filled in from reference TRBV2 and TRBJ2-1): EPEVTQTPSHQVTQMGQEVILRCVPISNHLYFYWYRQILGQKVEFLVSFYNNEISEKSEIFDDQFSVERPDGSNFTLKIRSTKLEDSAMYFCASPGTFYNEQFFGPGTRLTVL.

This clone was seen a handful of times. The CDR3, as DNA: TGCGCCAGCAGTGATTACTTCTCCTACGAGCAGTACTTC. It is translated as CASSDYFSYEQYF. This chain links TRBV10-2 with TRBJ2-7; the D is unclear. The germline CDR1 and CDR2 sequences are WSHSY and SAAADI. The CDR3 loop spans 13 amino acids. V lost 3 bases, J lost 0 bases, and 6 bases lay in between.

The rearrangement links TRBV7-9 to TRBJ1-2; 7 bases fit TRBD1. The CDR3 has 13 amino acids. Trimming took 5 bases from V and 4 from J; bases not matched to a gene: 4. Germline V gives CDR1 SEHNR, CDR2 FQNEAQ (reference sequence). CDR3 region: CASSRQGPYGYTF. CDR3 DNA: TGTGCCAGCAGCCGACAGGGACCCTATGGCTACACCTTC. The whole variable domain, remainder taken from reference TRBV7-9 and TRBJ1-2, is DTGVSQNPRHKITKRGQNVTFRCDPISEHNRLYWYRQTLGQGPEFLTYFQNEAQLEKSRLLSDRFSAERPKGSFSTLEIQRTEQGDSAMYLCASSRQGPYGYTFGSGTRLTVV.

This clone occurred a few times. Other DNA sequences from this sample encode an identical CDR3 as well. V usage is TRBV12-5 and J usage is TRBJ2-1; D gene uncertain. Trimming pared 6 bases from V and 4 bases from J, leaving 4 bases between. CDR3 length: 11 amino acids. Germline CDR1 is LGHNT and CDR2 is FRNRAP. CDR3 bases: TGTGCTAGTGGAGGATACAATGAGCAGTTCTTC. Translating it yields CASGGYNEQFF.

The V and J genes are TRBV15 and TRBJ2-7; TRBD2 might be the D (5 bases). Germline assignment: CDR1 LNHNV and CDR2 YYDKDF (reference sequence). V lost 2 bases and J lost 1, with 12 bases in between. The CDR3 covers 15 residues. The CDR3 reads CATSRQTGISYEQYF. The CDR3 coding sequence is TGTGCCACCAGCAGACAGACCGGGATATCCTACGAGCAGTACTTC.

The genes are TRBV7-2 and TRBJ2-5; no reliable D call. Germline CDR1 is SGHTA and CDR2 is FQGNSA. The CDR3 consists of 13 residues. Trimming stripped 5 bases from V and 1 base from J, with 8 bases between. The CDR3, as DNA: TGTGCCAGCAGCACCCCCTTCCAAGAGACCCAGTACTTC. Translation gives CASSTPFQETQYF.

This clone was seen only a few times. The chain employs TRBV6-6 and TRBJ1-1; the D is unclear. Trimming removed 6 bases at V and 1 base at J, with 6 bases between. Germline V gene data show CDR1 as MNHNY and CDR2 as SVGAGI (reference sequence). This CDR3 region has 12 residues. CDR3 nucleotide sequence: TGTGCCAGCAGCCTGAGGAACACTGAAGCTTTCTTT. It translates to CASSLRNTEAFF.

This clone has only a few counts. The V call is TRBV7-9, the J call TRBJ1-2, with D perhaps matching TRBD1 (5 bases). CDR1 is SEHNR, CDR2 FQNEAQ, per germline (reference sequence). The CDR3 extends over 13 amino acids. The V end was cut by 4 bases, the J end by 8 bases, with 14 bases between. For the CDR3, the DNA is TGTGCCAGCAGCTCCCAGGGTGTGGGAGGCTACACCTTC. It translates to CASSSQGVGGYTF.

The V and J genes are TRBV10-3 and TRBJ2-5; weak D call: TRBD1 (6 bases). The CDR3 has 16 residues. V dropped 0 bases and J dropped 5 bases, with 16 bases sitting between them. Germline-derived CDR1 and CDR2 are ENHRY and SYGVKD. In DNA, the CDR3 is TGTGCCATCAGTGAGTCGCGGCAGGGGCTTGGGGAGACCCAGTACTTC. Encoded protein: CAISESRQGLGETQYF.

This clone occurred a few times. The chain carries TRBV29-1 and TRBJ1-3; D possibly corresponds to TRBD1 (6 bases). The CDR3 consists of 12 residues. Trimming took 6 bases from V and 3 from J, leaving 9 bases between them. From germline, CDR1 is SQVTM and CDR2 ANQGSEA. In DNA, the CDR3 is TGCAGCGTCAGGGGCGGTGGAAACACCATATATTTT. Protein sequence: CSVRGGGNTIYF.

This clone was observed a few times. The J gene is TRBJ2-3, the V gene TRBV28; 13 bases map to TRBD2. J was trimmed by 7 bases and V by 1 base; bases with no gene match: 5. The CDR3 length is 16 residues. CDR1 and CDR2 from the germline V gene are MDHEN and SYDVKM. The DNA for the CDR3 is TGTGCCAGCAGTTTATTGACTAGCGGGGGGCCTTATACGCAGTATTTT. Residues: CASSLLTSGGPYTQYF.